Shown below are 8 T cell receptor beta chains from a single sample sequenced in a study of T cells after yellow fever vaccination. Using its own MiXCR run on the 5' RACE reads, TCRdb lists one record per CDR3 protein. In the table there are 500,000 to 650,000 distinct CDR3 sequences, around an eighth of which are singletons. The sample here was PBMCs, taken on the day of the yellow fever booster vaccination. The receptors shown here come from a man aged 25-45 years who received the YFV17D yellow fever vaccine.

J is TRBJ2-1 and V is TRBV5-6; tentative D call: TRBD2 (6 bases). Germline values: CDR1 SGHDT, CDR2 YYEEEE. The CDR3 has 15 residues. Trimming cost V 3 bases and J 6 bases, with 16 bases left between them. CDR3 sequence (DNA): TGTGCCAGCAGCTGGAGGGGAGTGGGTTTCAATGAGCAGTTCTTC. Its protein product is CASSWRGVGFNEQFF.

This clonotype showed up just a few times. A junction boundary mismatches the germline segment, possibly from a read error. The chain is built from TRBV10-3 and TRBJ2-1, with TRBD1 identical over 9 bases. The CDR3 length is 14 residues. The V gene's germline CDR1 is ENHRY and CDR2 SYGVKD. As DNA, the CDR3 is TGTGCCATCAGTGACCGGACAGGGGAGGCGGAGCGGTTCTTC. It is translated as CAISDRTGEAERFF.

Only a few counts were recorded for this clonotype. J is TRBJ1-5 and V is TRBV7-2; maybe TRBD1 (6 bases). Germline V gene lookup returns CDR1 SGHTA and CDR2 FQGNSA. The ends were cut back, 2 bases at V and 1 base at J, with 12 bases in the middle. The CDR3 contains 16 residues. CDR3 nucleotide sequence: TGTGCCAGCAGCTTAATCCCGGGGGCGAGCAATCAGCCCCAGCATTTT. Its protein product is CASSLIPGASNQPQHF.

This clonotype was recorded a few times. The chain couples TRBV5-1 to TRBJ2-3; TRBD2 aligns across 12 bases. This CDR3 comprises 16 residues. V shed 4 bases and J 6 bases; nucleotides not matched to a gene: 9. Germline V lookup: CDR1 SGHRS, CDR2 YFSETQ. The CDR3 sequence is CASSASGTSGSDTQYF. The CDR3 DNA is TGCGCCAGCAGCGCCTCCGGGACTAGCGGGTCGGATACGCAGTATTTT.

This clonotype has only a few counts. This chain connects TRBV9 to TRBJ2-1, with a weak D call TRBD2 (6 bases). V lost 0 bases to trimming and J lost 5 bases, with 12 bases between them. This CDR3 has 15 residues. CDR1 and CDR2 from the germline V gene are SGDLS and YYNGEE. Written as DNA, the CDR3 is TGTGCCAGCAGCGTAGTTTCCGGGAGCAACAATGAGCAGTTCTTC. It translates to CASSVVSGSNNEQFF.

This clonotype was detected a few times. This chain links TRBV28 with TRBJ2-3; D unresolved. The V end lost 3 bases, the J end lost 2 bases, and 12 bases lay between the germline ends. Germline-derived CDR1 and CDR2 are MDHEN and SYDVKM. The CDR3 has 15 residues. CDR3 loop: CASSFPSSLTDTQYF. The DNA of the CDR3 is TGTGCCAGCAGTTTCCCAAGTTCCCTCACAGATACGCAGTATTTT.

The rearrangement joins TRBV6-2 or TRBV6-3 to TRBJ2-6; D is uncertain. This CDR3 contains 17 residues. Per germline, CDR1 MNHEY and CDR2 SVGEGT. Trimming stripped 2 bases from V and 1 base from J, with 12 bases between. The CDR3 region has the DNA TGTGCCAGCAGTTACCCCTCCATCAAGTCTGGGGCCAACGTCCTGACTTTC. Protein: CASSYPSIKSGANVLTF.

The CDR3: CSARDSRTSLPEQFF. As DNA, the CDR3 is TGCAGTGCTAGAGATTCGAGGACAAGCCTCCCCGAGCAGTTCTTC. The chain uses TRBV20-1 and TRBJ2-1, with D perhaps TRBD1 (5 bases). The CDR3 length is 15 residues. V dropped 0 bases and J dropped 10 bases, with 19 bases sitting between them. CDR1 DFQATT and CDR2 SNEGSKA come from the germline V gene (reference sequence).